This T cell receptor (beta chain) was captured by sequencing in a study of blood T cell repertoires in COVID-19. Across the study: The study drew acute and convalescent COVID-19 samples from the United States, Italy and Spain. In each case, the material was cDNA or gDNA derived from T cells, B-cell-depleted T cells, or PBMCs.

Authors' processing steps: It was from reference gene primer amplification that nucleated cell counts were estimated. Assay: immunoSEQ multiplex PCR; the TCRdb copy retains only in-frame clones and omits some. V and J calls and clone size follow that table, whereas D and trimming were derived from the DNA. The sample shows about 150,000 clones, approximately 92% of them seen only once. The CDR3 consists of 19 residues. V shed 3 bases and J 0 bases; nucleotides not matched to a gene: 11. The germline CDR1 and CDR2 sequences are LGHNA and YNFKEQ. The sample was peripheral blood. This receptor was obtained from a man younger than 35 with COVID-19, enrolled during active disease. The V and J genes are TRBV4-2 and TRBJ2-3; TRBD2 aligns across 11 bases. The chain's CDR3 is CASSHVLAGAGGSTDTQYF. In DNA form, the CDR3 reads TGTGCCAGCAGCCACGTACTAGCGGGAGCAGGGGGGAGCACAGATACGCAGTATTTT.